A selection of T cell receptor beta chains follows, all from one sample in a study of blood T cell repertoires in COVID-19. Sequenced by immunoSEQ multiplex PCR; TCRdb stores in-frame clones only, minus some. The sample contains about 320,000 clones, about 89% of which appear only once. The sequencing input was PBMCs or T cells enriched from blood (not recorded which). The origin of the receptors is a man aged 60-69 years who had recovered from COVID-19. Both conserved end residues are part of each CDR3. Fields, in order: V gene, clone size, D gene, J gene, CDR3 protein, CDR3 DNA. The D gene is left open where the match is weak. Where a row states a size, it is once, few, many or the class of an expanded clone; other rows omit it.

TRBV7-2	.	.	TRBJ1-5	CASVAGSNQPQHF	TGTGCCAGCGTGGCGGGATCCAATCAGCCCCAGCATTTT
TRBV24-1	.	TRBD1	TRBJ2-4	CATSDDRGLNIQYF	TGTGCCACCAGTGACGACAGGGGGCTGAACATTCAGTACTTC
TRBV7-2	.	TRBD1	TRBJ1-4	CASSRGQGFEKLFF	TGTGCCAGCAGCCGGGGACAGGGGTTTGAAAAACTGTTTTTT
TRBV5-1	.	.	TRBJ1-4	CASSFRAASEKLFF	TGCGCCAGCAGCTTCAGGGCCGCGTCGGAAAAACTGTTTTTT
TRBV5-1	.	.	TRBJ2-6	CASSPGGAGANVLTF	TGCGCCAGCAGCCCTGGAGGGGCTGGGGCCAACGTCCTGACTTTC
TRBV15	once	.	TRBJ1-2	CATSRVAAGDRYGYTF	TGTGCCACCAGCAGAGTCGCGGCAGGGGATAGGTATGGCTACACCTTC
TRBV11-2	.	.	TRBJ2-1	CASSLGPSVYNEQFF	TGTGCCAGCAGCTTAGGTCCTAGCGTCTACAATGAGCAGTTCTTC
TRBV5-1	.	TRBD1	TRBJ2-1	CASSLRTGNEQFF	TGCGCCAGCAGCTTACGGACAGGCAATGAGCAGTTCTTC
TRBV5-1	.	TRBD1	TRBJ1-1	CASSFGDSRGTEAFF	TGCGCCAGCAGCTTTGGGGACAGTCGAGGCACTGAAGCTTTCTTT
TRBV5-1	.	.	TRBJ1-1	CASSYDTARGAFF	TGCGCCAGCAGCTACGACACGGCCAGGGGAGCTTTCTTT
TRBV24-1	.	TRBD1	TRBJ1-5	CATSDSRRTGSNQPQHF	TGTGCCACCAGTGACTCCCGTCGGACAGGAAGCAATCAGCCCCAGCATTTT
TRBV7-8	.	.	TRBJ2-3	CASSLYFTDTQYF	TGTGCCAGCAGCTTATACTTCACAGATACGCAGTATTTT
TRBV19	.	TRBD2	TRBJ2-7	CASSIDGEGPEQYF	TGTGCCAGTAGTATCGACGGGGAGGGACCCGAGCAGTACTTC